This T cell receptor (beta chain) was sequenced during a study of HIV-infected patients and healthy controls. Study-level results: Healthy controls carried many MAIT alpha-chain CDR3s, while HIV+ repertoires had few. Unequal distinct sequence numbers between patients and controls complicated comparisons.

Reverse transcription used about 510 ng RNA and constant-region primers for alpha and beta. Separate chain-specific third strand synthesis with multiplexing indices produced the alpha and beta libraries. Via MiXCR, TCRdb re-called the 5' RACE reads, giving one row per CDR3 protein. The sample has around 20,000 distinct CDR3 sequences; 8.5% to 9% are singletons. CDR1 MGHRA and CDR2 YSYEKL come from the germline V gene. The V gene lost 0 bases and the J gene lost 0 bases, with 21 bases spanning the gap. The CDR3 is 20 amino acids. Roughly three months, about 14 weeks, into antiretroviral therapy, follow-up blood was collected. The repertoire came from unfractionated whole blood and reflected all unsorted peripheral T cells. An approximately 2.4 ml peripheral blood sample was taken for RNA. This clonotype has a count of ten or more. Its target is unknown.

The TCR was taken from an adult with HIV infection. Sequenced material: blood, taken during antiretroviral therapy. The chain combines TRBV4-1 with TRBJ1-5; no definite D call. The CDR3: CASSQDPHDIWAVSNQPQHF. Written as DNA, the CDR3 is TGCGCCAGCAGCCAAGATCCCCATGACATTTGGGCGGTTAGCAATCAGCCCCAGCATTTT.